This T cell receptor beta chain derives from a study of OX40 agonist ivuxolimab in advanced cancers. Concerning the study at large: Ivuxolimab was an agonistic, fully human IgG2 monoclonal antibody directed against OX40 (CD134), a costimulatory receptor. Intravenous ivuxolimab was administered to patients every 2 weeks at six dose levels: 0.01, 0.1, 0.3, 1.5, 3 and 10 mg/kg. Of the roughly 51 patients in dose escalation, around 20 had hepatocellular carcinoma, roughly 15 had melanoma, 9 had renal cell carcinoma and 9 had head and neck cancer. In the dose-escalation cohort, roughly four fifths of patients were male, and the mean age was approximately 64 years, with a range of about 20 to 90. Patients were allowed to have had prior anti-PD-1, anti-PD-L1 or anti-CTLA-4 therapy, and 40% of the dose-escalation patients had previously received checkpoint inhibitors. Three dose-escalation patients achieved partial responses, one with hepatocellular carcinoma and two with cutaneous melanoma. The point of sequencing TCRbeta in the periphery was to test whether ivuxolimab changed TCR sequence diversity and drove clonal T-cell expansion. The paper reports the monotherapy dose-escalation portion (N of about 47 patients) of the phase I ivuxolimab trial. What the authors observed across the whole study: In partial responders in the 0.1-3.0 mg/kg groups, normalized peripheral clonal expansion was found to be among the lowest, especially among CD8+ T cells. Low levels of normalized T-cell clonal expansion were also shown by some nonresponding patients. After ivuxolimab, more expanded clones were found on average in CD8+ T cells than in CD4+ T cells. At doses of 0.1 to 3.0 mg/kg, clonal expansion of both CD4+ and CD8+ T cells in blood was seen between baseline and week 6. Antigen specificity was not determined for the clonally expanded peripheral T cells.

Remarks on this clone: Its antigen is still unknown. A read error may account for a junction end that differs from germline.

The trial excluded patients who had a history of autoimmune disease or were on systemic immunosuppression. Peripheral blood for TCR sequencing was collected from all dose cohorts at baseline, on cycle 4 day 1, and on cycle 7 day 1. The samples were taken from a phase I, first-in-human, multicenter, open-label dose-escalation trial of ivuxolimab. Adults with locally advanced or metastatic head and neck squamous cell, hepatocellular, melanoma or renal cell carcinoma were enrolled in the trial. CD4+ and CD8+ T cells were sorted separately from peripheral blood before TCR sequencing. From its cysteine to its phenylalanine, the CDR3 spans 9 amino acids. Of the read, only the CDR3 DNA is kept; its 27 bases are in frame from base 1. From the germline V gene, CDR1 is LGHNA and CDR2 is YNFKEQ. Genomic DNA was isolated from the sorted cells so that the TCRbeta CDR3 region could be sequenced. The immunoSEQ Assay was used to sequence the TCRbeta CDR3 regions. Sourced from immuneACCESS, this table was stored by TCRdb with only in-frame sequences that have V and J called. A share of the clones is absent; for the studies checked, an unresolved V gene accounts for under half, and the remainder has no known explanation. Across this sample there are over 60,000 clones, with just over 85% seen only once. Jointly, the top ten make up 0.86% of the sample.

The chain links TRBV4-2 with TRBJ1-2; TRBD1 is a possible D gene, resting on 5 matching bases. The clonotype originates from an adult with an advanced solid tumor such as melanoma, head and neck, liver or kidney cancer. Sample: CD4+ or CD8+ T cells sorted from blood, taken in a trial of the OX40 agonist ivuxolimab. For the CDR3, the sequence is CASNPDRSF. The DNA sequence is given as TGTGCCAGCAACCCCGACAGATCTTTC.